The 6 T cell receptor beta chains listed next were all sequenced from one sample in a study of OX40 agonist ivuxolimab in advanced cancers. The repertoire was sequenced with immunoSEQ multiplex PCR; TCRdb's copy has only in-frame clones and lacks some. The table lists 95,000 to 100,000 clones, approximately 80% of them singletons. This material consisted of CD4+ or CD8+ T cells sorted from blood, taken in a trial of the OX40 agonist ivuxolimab. The source is an adult with an advanced solid tumor such as melanoma, head and neck, liver or kidney cancer.

The gene calls are TRBV11-2 and TRBJ1-5; the D gene is possibly TRBD1 (5 bases). The CDR3 totals 15 residues. The germline V gene has CDR1 SGHAT and CDR2 FQNNGV. V lost 3 bases and J 9 bases, leaving 18 bases between the germline ends. CDR3 in amino acids: CASSLVEGRYWPQHF. The CDR3 nucleotides read TGTGCCAGCAGCTTGGTGGAGGGGAGGTATTGGCCCCAGCATTTT. The variable domain in full, with the rest retrieved from reference TRBV11-2 and TRBJ1-5, is EAGVAQSPRYKIIEKRQSVAFWCNPISGHATLYWYQQILGQGPKLLIQFQNNGVVDDSQLPKDRFSAERLKGVDSTLKIQPAKLEDSAVYLCASSLVEGRYWPQHFGDGTRLSIL.

The chain carries TRBV11-3 and TRBJ2-1; 9 nucleotides align to TRBD2. Germline CDR1 SGHNT, CDR2 YENEEA. CDR3 length: 13 residues. The J segment lost 9 bases and the V segment lost 3 bases, leaving 3 bases of the junction unmatched. Here the CDR3 reads CASSFIAGAEQFF. The CDR3 nucleotides read TGTGCCAGCAGCTTCATAGCGGGAGCTGAGCAGTTCTTC.

CDR3 nucleotide sequence: TGTGCCAGCTCCCCTGGAGGGAACACCGGGGAGCTGTTTTTT. Protein sequence: CASSPGGNTGELFF. The chain has TRBV18 and TRBJ2-2; perhaps TRBD2 as D (5 bases). The CDR3 covers 14 residues. V was trimmed by 6 bases and J by 1 base, leaving 9 bases between them. Germline V gives CDR1 KGHSH, CDR2 LQKENI. The whole variable domain, filled in from reference TRBV18 and TRBJ2-2, reads NAGVMQNPRHLVRRRGQEARLRCSPMKGHSHVYWYRQLPEEGLKFMVYLQKENIIDESGMPKERFSAEFPKEGPSILRIQQVVRGDSAAYFCASSPGGNTGELFFGEGSRLTVL.

V and J are TRBV5-4 and TRBJ1-2; D uncertain. The length of the CDR3 is 13 residues. Germline CDR1 SGHNT, CDR2 YYREEE (reference sequence). V was cut by 5 bases and J by 4 bases, with 12 bases left in between. In DNA form, the CDR3 reads TGTGCCAGCAGGAGGGTGGCGACCTATGGCTACACCTTC. Its translation is CASRRVATYGYTF.

The chain combines TRBV15 with TRBJ1-1; maybe TRBD1 (6 bases). This CDR3 has 14 residues. Germline loops: CDR1 LNHNV, CDR2 YYDKDF (reference sequence). Trimming cost V 3 bases and J 3 bases, with 11 bases left between them. The CDR3 protein is CATSRETGYTEAFF. The DNA of the CDR3 is TGTGCCACCAGCAGGGAAACAGGGTACACTGAAGCTTTCTTT.

DNA of the CDR3: TGCAGCGTTGAACATGGGCAGGGATCGGTCGAGCAGTACTTC. This sequence encodes CSVEHGQGSVEQYF. The chain joins TRBV29-1 to TRBJ2-5, with D perhaps TRBD1 (5 bases). With the DNA end fitting TRBJ2-7 better, the J assignment may be wrong. This CDR3 contains 14 residues. The germline V gene encodes CDR1 SQVTM and CDR2 ANQGSEA.